These 26 T cell receptor beta chains originate from one sample sequenced in a study of glioma-infiltrating T cells after dendritic cell vaccination. Sequencing was performed with immunoSEQ multiplex PCR; in TCRdb, only in-frame clones are kept and a portion is missing. This table has under 130,000 clones, 90% appearing once. Time point specified: after dendritic cell vaccination, including at tumor progression/relapse. The material sequenced was blood, taken after dendritic cell vaccination. The receptors were gathered from a human donor with glioblastoma.

This clone was counted a few times. The rearrangement joins TRBV27 to TRBJ2-1, with D possibly matching TRBD2 (6 bases). The V gene's germline CDR1 is MNHEY and CDR2 SMNVEV (reference sequence). The ends were cut back, 4 bases at V and 6 bases at J, with 13 bases in the middle. The CDR3 is made up of 14 amino acids. This CDR3 reads CASSWASAGNEQFF. CDR3 sequence (DNA): TGTGCCAGCAGTTGGGCTAGCGCAGGCAATGAGCAGTTCTTC.

The chain uses TRBV5-4 and TRBJ2-2; 11 positions agree with TRBD2. This CDR3 spans 15 amino acids. Germline CDR1 reads SGHNT; CDR2 reads YYREEE (reference sequence). J was trimmed by 6 bases and V by 0 bases; bases with no gene match: 1. CDR3 protein: CASSLGLAGSGELFF. DNA for the CDR3: TGTGCCAGCAGCTTGGGACTAGCGGGATCCGGGGAGCTGTTTTTT.

This chain uses TRBV19 with TRBJ1-1; 7 bases are a match to TRBD1. The trim removed 8 bases at V and 0 bases at J, leaving 6 bases unmatched. Germline V gene sequence: CDR1 LNHDA, CDR2 SQIVND (reference sequence). The CDR3 has 14 residues. This CDR3 is CASSNRGLNTEAFF. The CDR3 bases are TGTGCCAGTTCAAACAGGGGCCTGAACACTGAAGCTTTCTTT. Drawing the rest from reference TRBV19 and TRBJ1-1, the complete variable domain is DGGITQSPKYLFRKEGQNVTLSCEQNLNHDAMYWYRQDPGQGLRLIYYSQIVNDFQKGDIAEGYSVSREKKESFPLTVTSAQKNPTAFYLCASSNRGLNTEAFFGQGTRLTVV.

The chain combines TRBV10-3 with TRBJ1-2, with TRBD1 identical over 7 bases. Germline V CDR1 and CDR2: ENHRY, SYGVKD. The CDR3 runs to 16 residues. The V gene end was trimmed by 0 bases and the J gene end by 0 bases; junction bases not matched to a gene: 4. The CDR3 here is CAISESRDSSNYGYTF. For the CDR3, the DNA is TGTGCCATCAGTGAGTCTCGGGACAGTTCTAACTATGGCTACACCTTC.

This chain uses TRBV7-9 with TRBJ2-1; weak D call: TRBD2 (6 bases). Germline CDR1 is SEHNR and CDR2 is FQNEAQ (reference sequence). The CDR3 has 15 residues. V shed 1 base and J shed 4 bases, with 11 bases lying between them. As DNA, the CDR3 is TGTGCCAGCAGCTTAGGAGGAGGGGTATACAATGAGCAGTTCTTC. It translates to CASSLGGGVYNEQFF.

This clone was seen a handful of times. The chain employs TRBV7-8 and TRBJ2-7; 8 bases agree with TRBD2. The V segment lost 1 base and the J segment 6 bases; nucleotides outside the gene matches: 8. This CDR3 spans 15 amino acids. Germline CDR1 is SGHVS and CDR2 is FQNEAQ. CDR3 sequence reads: CASSLVVTSAGEQYF. CDR3 DNA: TGTGCCAGCAGCTTAGTAGTGACTAGCGCCGGCGAGCAGTACTTC.

The V and J genes are TRBV5-1 and TRBJ2-3, with D unresolved. V was shortened by 2 bases and J by 4 bases, with 5 bases between the two germline ends. Germline V gene lookup returns CDR1 SGHRS and CDR2 YFSETQ. The CDR3 totals 12 residues. CDR3 residues: CASSFSADTQYF. The CDR3, as DNA: TGCGCCAGCAGCTTCAGCGCAGATACGCAGTATTTT.

This clone was seen once. This chain uses TRBV7-8 with TRBJ1-1, with 8 bases lining up with TRBD1. Germline V gene lookup returns CDR1 SGHVS and CDR2 FQNEAQ. The CDR3 is 16 amino acids. V dropped 5 bases and J dropped 4; count of bases not matched to a gene: 12. CDR3 sequence reads: CASSPTDRVQVTEAFF. The CDR3 region has the DNA TGTGCCAGCAGCCCTACGGACAGGGTACAAGTCACTGAAGCTTTCTTT.

This sequence joins TRBV9 and TRBJ2-7; 10 positions match TRBD2. The CDR3 spans 16 residues. Germline loops: CDR1 SGDLS, CDR2 YYNGEE. Germline trimming cut 5 bases from V and 4 bases from J; bases unmatched to any gene: 12. The CDR3 DNA reads TGTGCCAGCAGTCCAAGCCCTAGCGGGAGAGGATACGAGCAGTACTTC. This sequence encodes CASSPSPSGRGYEQYF.

The CDR3 reads CASSELAGGQETQYF. CDR3 DNA: TGTGCCAGCAGTGAATTAGCGGGGGGGCAAGAGACCCAGTACTTC. The chain recombines TRBV6-4 with TRBJ2-5, with 11 bases identical to TRBD2. The CDR3 length is 15 residues. CDR1 is MRHNA and CDR2 is SNTAGT in the germline V gene. Unmatched junction bases numbered 2, after V lost 3 bases and J lost 2 bases.

The genes are TRBV14 and TRBJ1-2; 9 nucleotides match TRBD1. The junction had 8 bases not matched to a gene; V was cut back by 6 bases and J by 6 bases. The CDR3 loop spans 14 amino acids. The germline V gene encodes CDR1 SGHDN and CDR2 FVKESK. The CDR3 region is CASSLSRTGDGYTF. CDR3 bases: TGTGCCAGCAGTCTTTCCAGGACAGGGGATGGCTACACCTTC.

In the case of this clone: Additional DNA sequences in this sample encode the identical CDR3. The chain's CDR3 is CASSIAFLNTEAFF. CDR3 nucleotide sequence: TGTGCCAGTAGTATAGCTTTCTTGAACACTGAAGCTTTCTTT. The chain has TRBV19 and TRBJ1-1; D gene unclear. The CDR3 loop spans 14 amino acids. Deletions cut 1 base from V and 0 bases from J, with 6 bases between. The germline V gene encodes CDR1 LNHDA and CDR2 SQIVND (reference sequence). The complete variable domain, with remaining parts taken from reference TRBV19 and TRBJ1-1, reads DGGITQSPKYLFRKEGQNVTLSCEQNLNHDAMYWYRQDPGQGLRLIYYSQIVNDFQKGDIAEGYSVSREKKESFPLTVTSAQKNPTAFYLCASSIAFLNTEAFFGQGTRLTVV.

V is TRBV6-6 and J is TRBJ1-1; no clear D. Germline CDR1 and CDR2: MNHNY and SVGAGI (reference sequence). This CDR3 comprises 13 residues. Trimming removed 7 bases from V and 1 base from J, with 10 bases in between. CDR3 amino acids: CASILQPNTEAFF. The CDR3 DNA sequence: TGTGCCAGCATTCTACAGCCGAACACTGAAGCTTTCTTT.

This clone was counted a single time. The V and J genes are TRBV5-1 and TRBJ2-7, with D uncertain. The CDR3 totals 12 residues. The V gene's germline CDR1 is SGHRS and CDR2 YFSETQ. V shed 0 bases and J shed 4 bases, with 5 bases lying between them. The CDR3 is CASSLVPYEQYF. CDR3 DNA: TGCGCCAGCAGCTTGGTTCCTTACGAGCAGTACTTC.

This chain joins TRBV29-1 and TRBJ1-1; D possibly corresponds to TRBD1 (5 bases). CDR3 size: 13 residues. V gave up 3 bases and J gave up 2 bases, with 10 bases separating them. Germline V lookup: CDR1 SQVTM, CDR2 ANQGSEA. The CDR3 nucleotides read TGCAGCGTTGATAGGACAACAAACACTGAAGCTTTCTTT. It specifies CSVDRTTNTEAFF.

This chain uses TRBV5-8 with TRBJ2-4, with D tentatively TRBD1 (5 bases). Germline V lookup: CDR1 SGHTS, CDR2 YDEGEE. The V end was cut by 1 base, the J end by 0 bases, with 11 bases between. The CDR3 is 16 amino acids. Here the CDR3 DNA reads TGTGCCAGCAGCTTGTATACAGGAGTAGCCAAAAACATTCAGTACTTC. Its translation is CASSLYTGVAKNIQYF.

The V call is TRBV6-5, the J call TRBJ2-1, with D possibly matching TRBD2 (5 bases). V was cut by 4 bases and J by 2 bases, with 9 bases left in between. Germline lookup yields CDR1 MNHEY and CDR2 SVGAGI. This CDR3 has 14 residues. DNA for the CDR3: TGTGCCAGCAGTTCCAGCGGAGCCTACAATGAGCAGTTCTTC. Its protein product is CASSSSGAYNEQFF.

In its sample, this clone is medium-sized (0.01 to 0.1%). This CDR3 is also generated by other DNA sequences in the sample. The chain couples TRBV5-6 to TRBJ2-7; 11 bases fit TRBD1. The CDR3 contains 15 residues. The trim removed 3 bases at V and 3 bases at J, leaving 5 bases unmatched. Germline CDR1 reads SGHDT; CDR2 reads YYEEEE. This CDR3 reads CASSSRGQGDYEQYF. As DNA, the CDR3 is TGTGCCAGCAGCTCCCGGGGACAGGGGGACTACGAGCAGTACTTC.

This sequence joins TRBV6-1 and TRBJ1-1; D is ambiguous. V lost 0 bases and J 1 base, leaving 6 bases between the germline ends. Germline assignment: CDR1 MNHNS and CDR2 SASEGT. The CDR3 sequence is 14 residues long. In DNA form, the CDR3 reads TGTGCCAGCAGTGAAGCGCGGCGGAACACTGAAGCTTTCTTT. Translated, it gives CASSEARRNTEAFF.

This sequence joins TRBV6-1 and TRBJ2-5; no definite D call. This CDR3 is built from 13 residues. V was shortened by 5 bases and J by 1 base, with 8 bases between the two germline ends. The V gene's germline CDR1 is MNHNS and CDR2 SASEGT. As DNA, the CDR3 is TGTGCCAGCAGTATAGCTAGCCAAGAGACCCAGTACTTC. Its translation is CASSIASQETQYF.

This rearrangement joins TRBV19 to TRBJ2-7, with 8 nucleotides matching TRBD1. The CDR3 covers 14 residues. CDR1 is LNHDA, CDR2 SQIVND, per germline (reference sequence). After removal of 4 bases from V and 6 bases from J, the junction contained 8 bases not matched to a gene. The CDR3 DNA reads as TGTGCCAGTAGTACGGGACAGGAGGCCGGCGAGCAGTACTTC. This translates into CASSTGQEAGEQYF.

The V call is TRBV7-6, the J call TRBJ1-2; 7 positions agree with TRBD1. Germline values: CDR1 SGHVS, CDR2 FNYEAQ. CDR3 length: 13 amino acids. The trim removed 11 bases at V and 8 bases at J, leaving 14 bases unmatched. CDR3 in amino acids: CAVRAGGTSGYTF. As DNA, the CDR3 is TGTGCCGTCCGGGCAGGGGGTACCTCGGGCTACACCTTC.

This clone was seen only once. CDR3 sequence reads: CASKGQGSYGYTF. DNA for the CDR3: TGTGCCAGCAAAGGACAGGGATCCTATGGCTACACCTTC. The rearrangement uses TRBV2 and TRBJ1-2; 8 bases are a match to TRBD1. The V gene's germline CDR1 is SNHLY and CDR2 FYNNEI. The CDR3 covers 13 residues. V trimming: 7 bases; J trimming: 4 bases; junction bases outside the gene matches: 5. Looking up the rest from reference TRBV2 and TRBJ1-2 gives the full variable domain: EPEVTQTPSHQVTQMGQEVILRCVPISNHLYFYWYRQILGQKVEFLVSFYNNEISEKSEIFDDQFSVERPDGSNFTLKIRSTKLEDSAMYFCASKGQGSYGYTFGSGTRLTVV.

This clone is a singleton in its sample. At the DNA level, this CDR3 is encoded by other sequences in the same sample as well. The chain carries TRBV5-1 and TRBJ1-2; D uncertain. CDR1 is SGHRS, CDR2 YFSETQ, per germline. There are 13 residues in the CDR3. V was cut by 0 bases and J by 5 bases, with 8 bases left in between. This CDR3 reads CASSLGRDYGYTF. The DNA for the CDR3 is TGCGCCAGCAGCTTGGGGAGGGATTATGGCTACACCTTC.

V and J are TRBV19 and TRBJ1-6, with D perhaps TRBD1 (6 bases). Deletions cut 5 bases from V and 10 bases from J, with 24 bases between. The CDR3 spans 17 residues. Germline CDR1 and CDR2: LNHDA and SQIVND (reference sequence). As DNA, the CDR3 is TGTGCCAGTAGTCACCCAGACGGGGGGGCCTTTGGGTCACCCCTCCACTTT. Its translation: CASSHPDGGAFGSPLHF.

This clone has only a few counts. The chain is built from TRBV4-1 and TRBJ1-6; 9 nucleotides line up with TRBD1. Germline-derived CDR1 and CDR2 are MGHRA and YSYEKL. J gave up 9 bases and V 3 bases, and 15 bases lay outside the gene matches. The CDR3 loop spans 18 amino acids. CDR3 sequence reads: CASSQLQARQGGSSPLHF. CDR3 nucleotides: TGCGCCAGCAGCCAGCTACAAGCTAGACAGGGGGGGAGTTCACCCCTCCACTTT.